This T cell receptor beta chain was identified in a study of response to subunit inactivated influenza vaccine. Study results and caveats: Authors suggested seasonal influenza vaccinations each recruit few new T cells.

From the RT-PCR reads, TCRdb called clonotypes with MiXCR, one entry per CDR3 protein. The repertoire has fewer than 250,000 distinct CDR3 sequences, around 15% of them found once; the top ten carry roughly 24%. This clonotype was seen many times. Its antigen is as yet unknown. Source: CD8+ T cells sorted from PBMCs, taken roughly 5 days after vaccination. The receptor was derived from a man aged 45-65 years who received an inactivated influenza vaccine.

CDR3: CATSREEENFYEQFF. The CDR3 DNA sequence: TGTGCCACCAGCAGAGAGGAAGAAAACTTCTATGAGCAGTTCTTC. The chain employs TRBV15 and TRBJ2-1; unclear D gene. The germline V gene has CDR1 LNHNV and CDR2 YYDKDF (reference sequence). CDR3 size: 15 residues. Trimming took off 0 bases at V and 8 bases at J, with 14 bases between the two ends.